Each of the 20 T cell receptor beta chains below was sequenced from the same sample in a study of early T cells in non-severe SARS-CoV-2 infection. TCRdb reanalysed the 5' RACE reads using MiXCR and keeps one entry per CDR3 protein. The sample has under 60,000 distinct CDR3 sequences; 8% to 9% are singletons. Sequencing was performed on whole blood. These receptors originate from an adult who was a healthcare worker with PCR-confirmed SARS-CoV-2 infection or an uninfected control (not recorded which).

The chain couples TRBV14 to TRBJ2-1; 7 bases align to TRBD2. The junction had 9 bases not matched to a gene; V was cut back by 10 bases and J by 0 bases. The CDR3 runs to 15 residues. Germline loops: CDR1 SGHDN, CDR2 FVKESK. CDR3 sequence reads: CATRSASGSYNEQFF. In DNA, the CDR3 is TGTGCCACCCGGAGCGCTAGCGGCTCCTACAATGAGCAGTTCTTC.

The chain couples TRBV28 to TRBJ1-2, with a tentative D call TRBD1 (6 bases). The CDR3 has 15 residues. CDR1 and CDR2 (germline): MDHEN, SYDVKM. V lost 1 base, J lost 6 bases, and 15 bases lay in between. Written as DNA, the CDR3 is TGTGCCAGCAGTTTATCTCCGGGGGGCGAAGATGGCTACACCTTC. This codes for CASSLSPGGEDGYTF.

This clonotype was found a few times. V gene TRBV7-7 combines with J gene TRBJ2-1; 7 positions agree with TRBD2. From germline, CDR1 is SSHAT and CDR2 FNYEAQ (reference sequence). There are 13 residues in the CDR3. Trimming took 3 bases from V and 8 from J; bases not matched to a gene: 4. Written as DNA, the CDR3 is TGTGCCAGCAGCTTCAGCGGGGCGGATGAGCAGTTCTTC. This translates into CASSFSGADEQFF.

V gene TRBV7-9 combines with J gene TRBJ2-7; 10 nucleotides align to TRBD1. With 3 bases clipped from V and 2 bases from J, the junction kept 7 bases outside the gene matches. The CDR3 sequence is 16 residues long. Germline V CDR1 and CDR2: SEHNR, FQNEAQ (reference sequence). The CDR3 loop reads CASSFYRDRGPYEQYF. The CDR3 DNA follows: TGTGCCAGCAGCTTTTACCGGGACAGGGGTCCCTACGAGCAGTACTTC.

This clonotype was counted a few times. The genes are TRBV29-1 and TRBJ2-1, with D possibly matching TRBD2 (5 bases). Between the trimmed V and J ends, which lost 5 bases and 7 bases, there was a span of 9 bases. The CDR3 is 11 amino acids. In germline, CDR1 is SQVTM, CDR2 ANQGSEA. The CDR3 protein is CSVYGSNEQFF. DNA for the CDR3: TGCAGCGTTTATGGGAGTAATGAGCAGTTCTTC.

In its sample, this clonotype was seen many times. The chain employs TRBV20-1 and TRBJ2-1; D possibly corresponds to TRBD2 (6 bases). V was shortened by 0 bases and J by 0 bases, with 9 bases between the two germline ends. CDR1 and CDR2 (germline): DFQATT, SNEGSKA (reference sequence). The CDR3 totals 15 residues. The chain's CDR3 is CSARDLGSSYNEQFF. The CDR3, as DNA: TGCAGTGCTAGAGATCTCGGGAGCTCCTACAATGAGCAGTTCTTC.

This clonotype was seen only a few times. The chain employs TRBV5-1 and TRBJ2-7; D gene uncertain. Trimming removed 5 bases at V and 0 bases at J, with 12 bases between. The CDR3 has 14 residues. Per the germline V gene, CDR1 is SGHRS and CDR2 is YFSETQ. CDR3 bases: TGCGCCAGCAGATCCGACGGGCTCTCCTACGAGCAGTACTTC. This codes for CASRSDGLSYEQYF. Looking up the rest from reference TRBV5-1 and TRBJ2-7 gives the full variable domain: KAGVTQTPRYLIKTRGQQVTLSCSPISGHRSVSWYQQTPGQGLQFLFEYFSETQRNKGNFPGRFSGRQFSNSRSEMNVSTLELGDSALYLCASRSDGLSYEQYFGPGTRLTVT.

This clonotype came up a few times. The chain employs TRBV2 and TRBJ2-7, with 7 bases that match TRBD1. The CDR3 is made up of 16 amino acids. J lost 2 bases, V lost 5 bases, and 12 bases had no gene match. The germline V gene encodes CDR1 SNHLY and CDR2 FYNNEI. The CDR3 nucleotides are TGTGCCAGCAGTCGAGCGGAACAGGGGTTCACCTACGAGCAGTACTTC. Protein product: CASSRAEQGFTYEQYF.

This clonotype was observed a few times. This chain uses TRBV12-3 or TRBV12-4 with TRBJ1-1; D uncertain. Trimming removed 4 bases from V and 0 bases from J, with 3 bases in between. The CDR3 loop spans 12 amino acids. The CDR3 DNA reads TGTGCCAGCAGTTGGATGAACACTGAAGCTTTCTTT. Protein: CASSWMNTEAFF.

The sample holds a few counts of this clonotype. The chain is built from TRBV4-1 and TRBJ1-1, with D uncertain. V was cut by 1 base and J by 3 bases, with 12 bases left in between. The germline V gene encodes CDR1 MGHRA and CDR2 YSYEKL. The CDR3 extends over 15 amino acids. CDR3 in DNA: TGCGCCAGCAGCCAAGGGGGTGGTCGGTACACTGAAGCTTTCTTT. It codes for CASSQGGGRYTEAFF.

The CDR3 here is CASSFEGGEAFF. In nucleotides, the CDR3 is TGTGCCAGCAGCTTCGAGGGGGGTGAAGCTTTCTTT. The rearrangement links TRBV11-2 to TRBJ1-1, with D possibly being TRBD1 (6 bases). The CDR3 runs 12 residues. V lost 3 bases to trimming and J lost 7 bases, with 9 bases between them. The germline V gene has CDR1 SGHAT and CDR2 FQNNGV. Variable domain in full (rest from reference TRBV11-2 and TRBJ1-1): EAGVAQSPRYKIIEKRQSVAFWCNPISGHATLYWYQQILGQGPKLLIQFQNNGVVDDSQLPKDRFSAERLKGVDSTLKIQPAKLEDSAVYLCASSFEGGEAFFGQGTRLTVV.

Only a few counts were recorded for this clonotype. The J gene is TRBJ2-5, the V gene TRBV11-3; 7 bases agree with TRBD1. This CDR3 has 14 residues. Germline values: CDR1 SGHNT, CDR2 YENEEA. Trimming removed 1 base from V and 3 bases from J; junction bases left unmatched: 2. CDR3 sequence reads: CASSLGTGEETQYF. CDR3 nucleotides: TGTGCCAGCAGCTTAGGTACAGGGGAAGAGACCCAGTACTTC. The full variable domain, with the rest looked up from reference TRBV11-3 and TRBJ2-5, is EAGVVQSPRYKIIEKKQPVAFWCNPISGHNTLYWYLQNLGQGPELLIRYENEEAVDDSQLPKDRFSAERLKGVDSTLKIQPAELGDSAVYLCASSLGTGEETQYFGPGTRLLVL.

The chain couples TRBV2 to TRBJ2-3; 10 bases are a match to TRBD1. The CDR3 has 19 residues. Germline V gene data show CDR1 as SNHLY and CDR2 as FYNNEI. Trimming at V came to 7 bases and at J to 0 bases, leaving 16 bases not matched to a gene. The CDR3 loop reads CASKYLGTGVYISTDTQYF. The CDR3 DNA follows: TGTGCCAGCAAGTATTTGGGGACAGGGGTCTACATTAGCACAGATACGCAGTATTTT.

The gene calls are TRBV12-3 or TRBV12-4 and TRBJ2-7; no clear D gene. Trimming left V 4 bases short and J 7 bases short, with 17 bases between. The CDR3 totals 14 residues. The CDR3 DNA reads as TGTGCCAGCAGTTCCCGTCCGTGGGAAGGGGAGCAGTACTTC. The encoded protein is CASSSRPWEGEQYF.

The table lists this clonotype with many counts. The V call is TRBV10-3, the J call TRBJ1-1; TRBD1 agrees at 9 bases. CDR3 length: 13 residues. Unmatched junction bases numbered 4, after V lost 8 bases and J lost 3 bases. In germline, CDR1 is ENHRY, CDR2 SYGVKD. Here the CDR3 DNA reads TGTGCCATCGGGACAGGGCAGGACACTGAAGCTTTCTTT. Its protein is CAIGTGQDTEAFF.

V is TRBV28 and J is TRBJ2-3; a weak D match, TRBD1 (5 bases). Germline V gives CDR1 MDHEN, CDR2 SYDVKM. This CDR3 comprises 12 residues. Trimming took off 3 bases at V and 14 bases at J, with 15 bases between the two ends. CDR3 protein: CASSLEVGPPYF. The CDR3 region has the DNA TGTGCCAGCAGTTTGGAAGTGGGGCCGCCGTATTTT.

This clonotype was recorded many times. The chain uses TRBV28 and TRBJ2-5, with TRBD1 matching 8 bases. CDR1 and CDR2 (germline): MDHEN, SYDVKM. The V segment lost 3 bases and the J segment 4 bases; nucleotides outside the gene matches: 1. This CDR3 has 13 amino acids. The CDR3 sequence is CASSFGQGETQYF. CDR3 sequence (DNA): TGTGCCAGCAGTTTCGGACAGGGAGAGACCCAGTACTTC.

This chain uses TRBV12-5 with TRBJ2-2, with TRBD1 as a possible D gene (6 bases). This CDR3 is built from 19 residues. V lost 2 bases, J lost 1 base, and 20 bases lay in between. Germline V lookup: CDR1 LGHNT, CDR2 FRNRAP. The CDR3 loop reads CASGLTGFVSSVNTGELFF. In nucleotides, the CDR3 is TGTGCTAGTGGTTTGACAGGGTTTGTTTCAAGCGTGAACACCGGGGAGCTGTTTTTT.

This clonotype came up many times. The gene calls are TRBV6-5 and TRBJ2-3, with D maybe TRBD1 (5 bases). Germline V gene lookup returns CDR1 MNHEY and CDR2 SVGAGI. The CDR3 sequence is 15 residues long. V was clipped by 2 bases and J by 3 bases, with 12 bases between them. Here the CDR3 DNA reads TGTGCCAGCAGTTACAGGGGCGCCGGGACAGATACGCAGTATTTT. This sequence encodes CASSYRGAGTDTQYF.

This chain joins TRBV27 and TRBJ2-7; D gene ambiguous. Trimming took 5 bases from V and 1 from J, leaving 9 bases between them. This CDR3 contains 13 residues. Germline CDR1 is MNHEY and CDR2 is SMNVEV (reference sequence). Here the CDR3 reads CASSHENSYEQYF. For the CDR3, the DNA is TGTGCCAGCAGTCATGAGAATTCCTACGAGCAGTACTTC.